The T cell receptor (beta chain) under discussion was sequenced for a study of prognosis after radiotherapy for stage I lung cancer. Across the whole study: About 14 patients had newly diagnosed primary stage I lung tumors, and about five had oligometastatic NSCLC after surgical resection of the primary tumor.

Notes on this clonotype: Its target is not known.

V was pared by 3 bases and J by 0 bases, with 15 bases between. The CDR3 contains 17 residues. Per germline, CDR1 LNHDA and CDR2 SQIVND (reference sequence). CDR3 of TCR beta was amplified from genomic DNA via a two-round multiplex PCR. Each TRBV and TRBJ gene had its own primer in the first PCR round. TCRdb processed the multiplex PCR reads anew with MiXCR; each CDR3 protein has one entry. The sample has approximately 17,000 distinct CDR3 sequences, less than 55% seen once. Notes on the study in general: Nobody established whether the expanded TCR clones were specific to the tumor. A difference in TRBV and TRBJ gene usage was reportedly seen between patients with and without metastases.

The chain combines TRBV19 with TRBJ2-1; D is undetermined. The source of this sequence is a donor over 45 with non-small cell lung cancer. Sequenced here: PBMCs, sampled before or after stereotactic body radiation therapy (not recorded which). The CDR3 region is CASSIRRHMSSYNEQFF. The CDR3 DNA sequence: TGTGCCAGTAGTATCCGTCGACATATGAGCTCCTACAATGAGCAGTTCTTC.